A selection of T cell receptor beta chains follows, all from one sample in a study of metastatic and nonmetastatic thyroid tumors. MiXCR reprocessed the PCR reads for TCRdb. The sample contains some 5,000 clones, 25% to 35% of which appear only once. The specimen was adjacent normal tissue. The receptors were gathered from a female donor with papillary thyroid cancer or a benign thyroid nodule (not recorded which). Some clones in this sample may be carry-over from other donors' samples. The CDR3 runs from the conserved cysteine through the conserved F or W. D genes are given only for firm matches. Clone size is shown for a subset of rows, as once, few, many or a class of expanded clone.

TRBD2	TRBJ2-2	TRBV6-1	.	TGTGCCAGCACCGGACTAGCGTGGGACATCGGGGAGCTGTTTTTT	CASTGLAWDIGELFF
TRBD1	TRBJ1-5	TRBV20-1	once	TGCAGTGCTAGAGTGGGACAGGGTGATCAGCCCCAGCATTTT	CSARVGQGDQPQHF
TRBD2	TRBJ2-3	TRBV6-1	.	TGTGCCAGCATCGGAGAGACTAGCGCGCAGTATTTT	CASIGETSAQYF
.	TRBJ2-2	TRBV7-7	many	TGTGCTAGCAGCTTAGATTCCGGTGGGGAGCTGTTTTTT	CASSLDSGGELFF
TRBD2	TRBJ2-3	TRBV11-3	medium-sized	TGTGCCAGCAGCCTGCGGGGGGCCCAGGCAGCATCGACGCAGTATTTT	CASSLRGAQAASTQYF
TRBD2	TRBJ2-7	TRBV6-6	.	TGTGCCAGCAGTTACTCGCGTCCGGCGGGGGGGCCTAACGAGCAGTACTTC	CASSYSRPAGGPNEQYF
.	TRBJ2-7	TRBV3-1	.	TGTGCCAGCAGCCGGAACAGGGTTACCTACGAGCAGTACTTC	CASSRNRVTYEQYF
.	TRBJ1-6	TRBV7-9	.	TGTGCCAGCACCTCGGGATTTCCCAATTCACCCCTCCACTTT	CASTSGFPNSPLHF
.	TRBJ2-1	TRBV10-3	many	TGTGCCATCAGTGATAGGGGTGAGCAGTTCTTC	CAISDRGEQFF
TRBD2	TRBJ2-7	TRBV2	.	TGTGCCAGCGTCGGGGGGGGGGAATACGAGCAGTACTTC	CASVGGGEYEQYF
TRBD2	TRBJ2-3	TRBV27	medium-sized	TGTGCCAGCAGTTTAACCCCTAGCGGGAGTCGGGATACGCAGTATTTT	CASSLTPSGSRDTQYF
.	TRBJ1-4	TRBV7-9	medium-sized	TGTGCCAGCAGCCGAAGGGGCGAACTAGGTGAAAAACTGTTTTTT	CASSRRGELGEKLFF
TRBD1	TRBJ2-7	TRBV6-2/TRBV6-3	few	TGTGCCAGCAGTTATCAGGGGGCGGGGGAGCAGTACTTC	CASSYQGAGEQYF
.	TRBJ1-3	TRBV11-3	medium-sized	TGTGCCAGCAGCTTTGAGGGGGGCCACTCTGGAAACACCATATATTTT	CASSFEGGHSGNTIYF
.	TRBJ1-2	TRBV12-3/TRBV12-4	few	TGTGCCAGCAGTTTGACCGCGTGGGGCTACACCTTC	CASSLTAWGYTF
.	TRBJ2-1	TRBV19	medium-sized	TGTGCCAGTAGTCGGACAATGAGCTCCTACAATGAGCAGTTCTTC	CASSRTMSSYNEQFF
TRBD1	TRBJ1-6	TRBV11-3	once	TGTGCCAGCAGCTATACAGGGGGCCGGTCACCCCTCCACTTT	CASSYTGGRSPLHF
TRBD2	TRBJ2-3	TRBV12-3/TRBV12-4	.	TGTGCCAGCAGACCCTTTGCGGGGGACACAGATACGCAGTATTTT	CASRPFAGDTDTQYF
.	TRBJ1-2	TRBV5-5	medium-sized	TGTGCCAGCAGCTCCATCATGGCGAGGAGGTATGGCTACACCTTC	CASSSIMARRYGYTF
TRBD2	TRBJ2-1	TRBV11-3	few	TGTGCCAGCAGCTTAGGGAGAGGGACTAGCAATTACAATGAGCAGTTCTTC	CASSLGRGTSNYNEQFF
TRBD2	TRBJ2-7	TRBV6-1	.	TGTGCCAGCAGCGGGGGGTCCGTCTTAGAGCAGTACTTC	CASSGGSVLEQYF
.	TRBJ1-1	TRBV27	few	TGTGCCAGCAACGACTCAGGGGTCCGCATGAACACTGAAGCTTTCTTT	CASNDSGVRMNTEAFF
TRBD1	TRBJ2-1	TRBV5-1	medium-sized	TGCGCCAGCAGCGCGGACAGGGGGCGAGGTATTTCCTACAATGAGCAGTTCTTC	CASSADRGRGISYNEQFF
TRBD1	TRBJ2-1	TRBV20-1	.	TGCAGTGCTAGGCCGGGACAGGGGCGCCTAAATGAGCAGTTCTTC	CSARPGQGRLNEQFF
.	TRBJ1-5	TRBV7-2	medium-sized	TGTGCCAGCAGCTTAGGGATTAATCAGCCCCAGCATTTT	CASSLGINQPQHF
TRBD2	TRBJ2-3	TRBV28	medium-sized	TGTGCCAGCACCGACCGGGGGGGGTTGCGTACAGATACGCAGTATTTT	CASTDRGGLRTDTQYF
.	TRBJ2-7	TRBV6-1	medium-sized	TGTGCCACCGAGACTTCCTACGAGCAGTACTTC	CATETSYEQYF
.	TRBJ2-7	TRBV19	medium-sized	TGTGCCAGTGGTAGGGGGGACTACGAGCAGTACTTC	CASGRGDYEQYF
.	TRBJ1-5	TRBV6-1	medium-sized	TGTGCCAGCGGAGGCCCAAGACAGCCCCAGCATTTT	CASGGPRQPQHF
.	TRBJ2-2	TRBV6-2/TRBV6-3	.	TGTGCCAGCAGTTACTCGAAAGGACAGAACACCGGGGAGCTGTTTTTT	CASSYSKGQNTGELFF
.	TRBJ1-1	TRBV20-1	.	TGCAGTGCTATGGAATTAGGGGGAACTGAAGCTTTCTTT	CSAMELGGTEAFF
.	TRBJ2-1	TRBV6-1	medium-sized	TGTGCCAGCATGGTGGGAGGAACCTACAATGAGCAGTTCTTC	CASMVGGTYNEQFF
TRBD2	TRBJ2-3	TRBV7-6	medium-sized	TGTGCCAGCAGCACTAGGGGGACTAGCGTTGGCACAGATACGCAGTATTTT	CASSTRGTSVGTDTQYF
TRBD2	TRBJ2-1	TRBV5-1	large	TGCGCCAGCAGCTTGATGCTAGCGGGAGGTGTGTACAATGAGCAGTTCTTC	CASSLMLAGGVYNEQFF
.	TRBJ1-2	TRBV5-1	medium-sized	TGCGCCAGCAGCTCGGGGGGCCATGGCTACACCTTC	CASSSGGHGYTF
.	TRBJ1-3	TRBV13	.	TGTGCCAGCAGCTTAGAAGCGGGGTCTGGAAACACCATATATTTT	CASSLEAGSGNTIYF
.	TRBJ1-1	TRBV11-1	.	TGTGCCAGCAGCTTACAGGGATGGAACACTGAAGCTTTCTTT	CASSLQGWNTEAFF
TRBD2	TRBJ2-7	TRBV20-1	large	TGCAGTGCTCCCGGTTGGGGTAGCGGGAAATACGAGCAGTACTTC	CSAPGWGSGKYEQYF
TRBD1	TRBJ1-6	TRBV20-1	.	TGCAGTGCTCTGGACAGGGGGGATTCACCCCTCCACTTT	CSALDRGDSPLHF
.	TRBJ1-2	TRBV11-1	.	TGTGCCAGCTTAGAGATCGGGGGGGGAGATTATGGCTGCTACACCTTC	CASLEIGGGDYGCYTF
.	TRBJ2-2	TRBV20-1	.	TGCAGTGCTAGAAAGACCCACAATGGGCCTACGAACACCGGGGAGCTGTTTTTT	CSARKTHNGPTNTGELFF
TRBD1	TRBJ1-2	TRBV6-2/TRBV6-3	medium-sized	TGTGCCAGCAGTGACAGGGATTCCTATGGCTACACCTTC	CASSDRDSYGYTF
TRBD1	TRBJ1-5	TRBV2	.	TGTGCCAGCAGTGGTAGGGGACAGGGGGCCTCTCAGCCCCAGCATTTT	CASSGRGQGASQPQHF
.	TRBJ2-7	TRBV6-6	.	TGTGCCAGCAGTTACTCGCGGAAGAATACCTACGAGCAGTACTTC	CASSYSRKNTYEQYF
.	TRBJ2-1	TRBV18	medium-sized	TGTGCCAGCTCTTCGATAGCGGTGATCAATGAGCAGTTCTTC	CASSSIAVINEQFF
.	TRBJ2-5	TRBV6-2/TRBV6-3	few	TGTGCCAGCAGTTCCTTGGGGGCGGCTGAGGAGACCCAGTACTTC	CASSSLGAAEETQYF